Below are 6 T cell receptor beta chains sequenced from a single sample in a study of blood T cell repertoires in COVID-19. Assay used: immunoSEQ multiplex PCR; TCRdb lists only in-frame clones, some missing. Altogether some 380,000 clones are present, 90% being singletons, with the ten largest covering roughly 6.8%. The sample taken for sequencing was peripheral blood. Every receptor here comes from a man aged 18 to 29 with active or convalescent COVID-19.

CDR3 DNA: TGTGCCAGCAGCTTGGTGGGATCGGGAACTGAAGCTTTCTTT. Protein: CASSLVGSGTEAFF. The chain combines TRBV5-6 with TRBJ1-1; D is uncertain. The CDR3 contains 14 residues. The V gene's germline CDR1 is SGHDT and CDR2 YYEEEE. Between the trimmed V and J ends, which lost 0 bases and 5 bases, there was a span of 11 bases. The full variable domain, rest sourced from reference TRBV5-6 and TRBJ1-1, is DAGVTQSPTHLIKTRGQQVTLRCSPKSGHDTVSWYQQALGQGPQFIFQYYEEEERQRGNFPDRFSGHQFPNYSSELNVNALLLGDSALYLCASSLVGSGTEAFFGQGTRLTVV.

This chain connects TRBV14 to TRBJ1-2; weak D call: TRBD1 (5 bases). Germline-derived CDR1 and CDR2 are SGHDN and FVKESK. This CDR3 comprises 15 residues. Trimming stripped 4 bases from V and 0 bases from J, with 12 bases between. The CDR3 DNA is TGTGCCAGCAGCCGGGGTGGGGCAGCTAACTATGGCTACACCTTC. This encodes CASSRGGAANYGYTF.

This rearrangement joins TRBV7-2 to TRBJ2-1, with a weak D call TRBD2 (6 bases). CDR3 length: 15 amino acids. V was trimmed by 2 bases and J by 5 bases, leaving 13 bases between them. From germline, CDR1 is SGHTA and CDR2 FQGNSA. CDR3 sequence: CASSLLGRPDNEQFF. CDR3 DNA: TGTGCCAGCAGCTTACTAGGGAGGCCCGACAATGAGCAGTTCTTC. The full variable domain, with the rest looked up from reference TRBV7-2 and TRBJ2-1, is GAGVSQSPSNKVTEKGKDVELRCDPISGHTALYWYRQSLGQGLEFLIYFQGNSAPDKSGLPSDRFSAERTGGSVSTLTIQRTQQEDSAVYLCASSLLGRPDNEQFFGPGTRLTVL.

The chain joins TRBV5-6 to TRBJ2-2; 10 bases line up with TRBD2. V was clipped by 3 bases and J by 1 base; unmatched bases: 3. The CDR3 extends over 16 amino acids. From germline, CDR1 is SGHDT and CDR2 YYEEEE. In DNA form, the CDR3 reads TGTGCCAGCAGCTCCGGACTAGCGGAGAACACCGGGGAGCTGTTTTTT. It yields the protein CASSSGLAENTGELFF.

The rearrangement uses TRBV9 and TRBJ1-2; possibly TRBD1 for D (6 bases). The CDR3 is 15 residues long. Germline CDR1 is SGDLS and CDR2 is YYNGEE. The germline V and J ends were trimmed by 0 bases and 3 bases, with 12 bases remaining between them. The CDR3 DNA is TGTGCCAGCAGCGTAGAGGGCAGGGGACACTATGGCTACACCTTC. This encodes CASSVEGRGHYGYTF.

The chain has TRBV12-3 or TRBV12-4 and TRBJ1-1; maybe TRBD1 (6 bases). Trimming shortened V by 2 bases and J by 7 bases, and 11 bases separated the two germline ends. The CDR3 loop spans 13 amino acids. This CDR3 reads CASSLPGTIEAFF. In DNA form, the CDR3 reads TGTGCCAGCAGTTTACCCGGGACAATTGAAGCTTTCTTT.